The clone carrying this T cell receptor (beta chain) has a handful of counts. Its target is not known. The data derive from a study of T cells after yellow fever vaccination. The ends were cut back, 7 bases at V and 5 bases at J, with 24 bases in the middle. CDR1 and CDR2 (germline): DFQATT, SNEGSKA (reference sequence). The CDR3 sequence is 15 residues long. The study's findings and limits: Researchers cautioned that FACS-sorted repertoires could harbor abundant clonotypes contaminating from the bulk population. Among primary-vaccination clones, most reappeared after the booster, at 95% to 96% for CD4 and roughly 90% for CD8.

MiXCR, applied by TCRdb to the 5' RACE reads, yields one record per CDR3 protein. The sample yields fewer than 350,000 distinct CDR3 sequences, around 4.4% seen once. This chain uses TRBV20-1 with TRBJ2-7; no clear D. This clonotype originated in a man aged 18 to 30 who received the YFV17D yellow fever vaccine. This specimen was PBMCs, taken 15 days after the yellow fever booster vaccination. CDR3 residues: CSVAAAQARGHEQYF. The CDR3, as DNA: TGCAGTGTCGCCGCGGCGCAAGCCAGAGGCCACGAGCAGTACTTC.